A single sample gave rise to the 12 T cell receptor beta chains below, sequenced in a study of T cell repertoires in cytomegalovirus infection. TCRdb used MiXCR to reprocess the reads, holding one entry per CDR3 protein. This sample yields some 400,000 distinct CDR3 sequences, of which 15% to 20% are seen a single time; roughly 8.7% belongs to the top ten. Specimen: PBMCs. Source of these receptors: a human donor in good health (CMV status not recorded). Some clones in this sample may be carry-over from other donors' samples.

This clonotype appeared many times. This chain links TRBV7-2 with TRBJ1-1, with D tentatively TRBD1 (5 bases). This CDR3 spans 19 amino acids. V was shortened by 5 bases and J by 4 bases, with 29 bases between the two germline ends. From germline, CDR1 is SGHTA and CDR2 FQGNSA. In DNA form, the CDR3 reads TGTGCCAGCAGCGCGAATGCGGGGCACCCCTTAAAGGCTATCACTGAAGCTTTCTTT. This encodes CASSANAGHPLKAITEAFF.

V is TRBV7-2 and J is TRBJ2-1, with 12 bases aligning to TRBD2. V trimming: 5 bases; J trimming: 11 bases; junction bases outside the gene matches: 13. This CDR3 contains 16 residues. The V gene's germline CDR1 is SGHTA and CDR2 FQGNSA. The CDR3: CASSPRPGLAGLKQFF. In DNA, the CDR3 is TGTGCCAGCAGCCCTAGACCGGGACTAGCGGGCCTAAAGCAGTTCTTC.

There are a few counts of this clonotype. The genes are TRBV6-6 and TRBJ2-5, with D possibly being TRBD1 (6 bases). From germline, CDR1 is MNHNY and CDR2 SVGAGI (reference sequence). The ends were cut back, 2 bases at V and 3 bases at J, with 7 bases in the middle. There are 13 residues in the CDR3. The CDR3 DNA reads TGTGCCAGCAGTTACCGGACAGAAGAGACCCAGTACTTC. Amino acids: CASSYRTEETQYF.

On this clonotype itself: At one end the junction does not follow the germline gene, possibly because of a read error. The chain recombines TRBV7-9 with TRBJ1-4; D unresolved. The CDR3 has 13 amino acids. Germline-derived CDR1 and CDR2 are SEHNR and FQNEAQ (reference sequence). In nucleotides, the CDR3 is TGTGCCAGCAGCCGAGCACAGAATGAAAAGCTGTTTTTT. Amino acids: CASSRAQNEKLFF.

This clonotype showed up just once. As the CDR3 is not closed by the conserved phenylalanine or tryptophan, this likely results from a read error. This rearrangement joins TRBV7-2 to TRBJ2-3, with 7 bases that match TRBD2. The V gene's germline CDR1 is SGHTA and CDR2 FQGNSA. Trimming took 5 bases from V and 4 from J; bases not matched to a gene: 6. This CDR3 comprises 14 residues. CDR3 protein: CASSTGLVPDTQYL. CDR3 sequence (DNA): TGTGCCAGCAGCACCGGACTAGTACCAGATACGCAGTATTTG.

Ten or more counts support this clonotype. This chain joins TRBV18 and TRBJ2-2; unclear D gene. Germline V CDR1 and CDR2: KGHSH, LQKENI. The CDR3 runs to 13 residues. The V end lost 2 bases, the J end lost 4 bases, and 5 bases lay between the germline ends. The CDR3 region has the DNA TGTGCCAGCTCACCAGGGGTCACCGGGGAGCTGTTTTTT. Protein sequence: CASSPGVTGELFF. Combining the CDR3 with reference TRBV18 and TRBJ2-2 gives the whole variable domain NAGVMQNPRHLVRRRGQEARLRCSPMKGHSHVYWYRQLPEEGLKFMVYLQKENIIDESGMPKERFSAEFPKEGPSILRIQQVVRGDSAAYFCASSPGVTGELFFGEGSRLTVL.

This clonotype occurred a few times. The chain recombines TRBV12-5 with TRBJ1-2, with D possibly TRBD1 on 5 matching bases. V gave up 7 bases and J gave up 2 bases, with 14 bases separating them. Germline lookup yields CDR1 LGHNT and CDR2 FRNRAP. CDR3 length: 14 residues. This chain's CDR3 is CASADTEGNYGYTF. DNA of the CDR3: TGTGCTAGTGCCGACACGGAGGGGAACTATGGCTACACCTTC.

This clonotype was picked up many times. This rearrangement joins TRBV7-2 to TRBJ1-5; the D is unclear. The germline V gene encodes CDR1 SGHTA and CDR2 FQGNSA. V was shortened by 5 bases and J by 4 bases, with 9 bases between the two germline ends. The CDR3 runs 13 residues. For the CDR3, the DNA is TGTGCCAGCAGCCAAACGCAAAATCAGCCCCAGCATTTT. As protein: CASSQTQNQPQHF.

This chain connects TRBV11-2 to TRBJ2-7; D not resolved. The germline V gene has CDR1 SGHAT and CDR2 FQNNGV. The V and J ends lost 3 bases and 4 bases respectively, with 10 bases between them. This CDR3 is 13 amino acids long. The CDR3 DNA follows: TGTGCCAGCAGCTTCCTGGGCGGTTACGAGCAGTACTTC. Its translation is CASSFLGGYEQYF.

For the CDR3, the DNA is TGCGCCAGCAGCTACACCTCCGGGACAGGGAATTCACCCCTCCACTTT. Protein sequence: CASSYTSGTGNSPLHF. J is TRBJ1-6 and V is TRBV4-3; 9 nucleotides line up with TRBD1. This CDR3 comprises 16 residues. The V gene's germline CDR1 is LGHNA and CDR2 YSLEER. The trim removed 5 bases at V and 7 bases at J, leaving 9 bases unmatched.

This clonotype was detected a few times. This chain joins TRBV29-1 and TRBJ1-2; no definite D call. Trimming left V 7 bases short and J 3 bases short, with 24 bases between. From germline, CDR1 is SQVTM and CDR2 ANQGSEA. This CDR3 spans 16 amino acids. CDR3 coding DNA: TGCAGCGGCGCCGGTGTTGAGGCAGATGGACACTATGGCTACACCTTC. This encodes CSGAGVEADGHYGYTF.

Only a few counts were recorded for this clonotype. This chain uses TRBV10-2 with TRBJ2-5; no definite D call. The CDR3 extends over 15 amino acids. In germline, CDR1 is WSHSY, CDR2 SAAADI. V lost 6 bases to trimming and J lost 2 bases, with 16 bases between them. The CDR3 DNA sequence: TGCGCCAGCAGACCCGAGTCTTCGGTTCAAGAGACCCAGTACTTC. This encodes CASRPESSVQETQYF.